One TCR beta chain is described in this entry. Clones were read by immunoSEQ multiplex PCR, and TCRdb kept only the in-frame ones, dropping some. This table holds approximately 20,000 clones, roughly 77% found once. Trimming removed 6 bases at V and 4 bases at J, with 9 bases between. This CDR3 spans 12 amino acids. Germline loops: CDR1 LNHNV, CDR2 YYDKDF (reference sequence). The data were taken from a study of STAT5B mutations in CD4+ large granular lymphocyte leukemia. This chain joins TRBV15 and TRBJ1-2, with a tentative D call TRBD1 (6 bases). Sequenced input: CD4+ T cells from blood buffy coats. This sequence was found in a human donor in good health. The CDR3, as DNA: TGTGCCACCAGTTCAGGGGCCTATGGCTACACCTTC. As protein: CATSSGAYGYTF.